Listed here are 17 T cell receptor beta chains from one sample, sequenced in a study of cytomegalovirus exposure and HLA in healthy donors. The PCR ran on 60 Vbeta and 13 Jbeta primers. Clones were read by immunoSEQ multiplex PCR, and TCRdb kept only the in-frame ones, dropping some. The sample includes some 100,000 clones, about 75% of them seen just once. The sequencing sample was made of PBMCs. Every receptor here comes from a woman between 18 and 30 years old in good health and CMV-seropositive.

The J gene is TRBJ2-7, the V gene TRBV5-4; 11 nucleotides agree with TRBD2. Losses at the gene ends were 1 base for V and 3 bases for J; bases not matched to a gene: 3. Germline values: CDR1 SGHNT, CDR2 YYREEE (reference sequence). This CDR3 is 15 amino acids long. CDR3 sequence reads: CASSLSGTSGYEQYF. CDR3 bases: TGTGCCAGCAGCTTGTCCGGGACTAGCGGCTACGAGCAGTACTTC. The whole variable domain, remainder taken from reference TRBV5-4 and TRBJ2-7, is ETGVTQSPTHLIKTRGQQVTLRCSSQSGHNTVSWYQQALGQGPQFIFQYYREEENGRGNFPPRFSGLQFPNYSSELNVNALELDDSALYLCASSLSGTSGYEQYFGPGTRLTVT.

This clone was observed a handful of times. The rearrangement joins TRBV9 to TRBJ2-1; 9 nucleotides agree with TRBD2. The CDR3 is made up of 19 amino acids. J lost 5 bases, V lost 2 bases, and 17 bases had no gene match. The germline V gene encodes CDR1 SGDLS and CDR2 YYNGEE. The CDR3 spells CASSVSLVARREGNNEQFF. The CDR3 DNA is TGTGCCAGCAGCGTTTCTTTAGTTGCGCGGCGGGAGGGGAACAATGAGCAGTTCTTC.

The chain is built from TRBV7-6 and TRBJ2-5; 8 bases agree with TRBD2. With V trimmed by 1 base and J by 4 bases, 5 bases remained unmatched. This CDR3 region has 15 residues. Per germline, CDR1 SGHVS and CDR2 FNYEAQ. The chain's CDR3 is CASSLGGTRGETQYF. As DNA, the CDR3 is TGTGCCAGCAGCTTAGGGGGGACTAGGGGAGAGACCCAGTACTTC.

J is TRBJ2-6 and V is TRBV4-1; D uncertain. V gave up 0 bases and J gave up 0 bases, with 15 bases separating them. From germline, CDR1 is MGHRA and CDR2 YSYEKL. The CDR3 is 19 amino acids. The CDR3 is CASSQDRVSVDSGANVLTF. The CDR3 DNA reads as TGCGCCAGCAGCCAAGATCGGGTCAGCGTAGACTCTGGGGCCAACGTCCTGACTTTC.

The chain links TRBV10-3 to TRBJ2-7; TRBD2 is a possible D gene (5 bases). This CDR3 is built from 12 residues. Germline CDR1 reads ENHRY; CDR2 reads SYGVKD. V dropped 5 bases and J dropped 5 bases, with 10 bases sitting between them. CDR3 residues: CAISPLGDEQYF. The CDR3 DNA sequence: TGTGCCATCAGTCCTCTCGGGGACGAGCAGTACTTC.

This sequence joins TRBV4-3 and TRBJ2-7; no reliable D call. Germline V lookup: CDR1 LGHNA, CDR2 YSLEER. The V gene lost 0 bases and the J gene lost 3 bases, with 12 bases spanning the gap. The CDR3 is 15 residues long. The CDR3 bases are TGCGCCAGCAGCCAAGATTTGGCTAGTGGCTACGAGCAGTACTTC. It yields the protein CASSQDLASGYEQYF.

The chain uses TRBV2 and TRBJ1-4; TRBD1 matches at 7 bases. The CDR3 is 14 residues long. Germline V gives CDR1 SNHLY, CDR2 FYNNEI. V was clipped by 5 bases and J by 2 bases; unmatched bases: 2. The CDR3 nucleotides are TGTGCCAGCAGTCAACAGGGGACTAATGAAAAACTGTTTTTT. Encoded protein: CASSQQGTNEKLFF.

A few counts support this clone. This chain uses TRBV25-1 with TRBJ2-7; perhaps TRBD2 as D (5 bases). The CDR3 loop spans 12 amino acids. The germline V gene encodes CDR1 MGHDK and CDR2 SYGVNS. The ends were cut back, 4 bases at V and 2 bases at J, with 6 bases in the middle. This CDR3 is CASSGLTYEQYF. For the CDR3, the DNA is TGTGCCAGCAGTGGACTAACCTACGAGCAGTACTTC.

The chain combines TRBV2 with TRBJ1-1; no clear D. The V end was cut by 7 bases, the J end by 0 bases, with 15 bases between. The germline CDR1 and CDR2 sequences are SNHLY and FYNNEI. This CDR3 comprises 15 residues. The CDR3 region has the DNA TGTGCCAGCACCCCCCGGGAACTGCTGAACACTGAAGCTTTCTTT. Translation gives CASTPRELLNTEAFF.

The V and J genes are TRBV4-3 and TRBJ2-1; the match to TRBD2 covers 11 bases. This CDR3 has 16 residues. Germline CDR1 reads LGHNA; CDR2 reads YSLEER. V was clipped by 0 bases and J by 4 bases; unmatched bases: 2. In DNA form, the CDR3 reads TGCGCCAGCAGCCAAGATGGGACTAGCGGATACAATGAGCAGTTCTTC. It codes for CASSQDGTSGYNEQFF.

This clone came up a few times. The rearrangement links TRBV7-3 to TRBJ2-2; no clear D gene. CDR3 size: 13 residues. Trimming removed 2 bases at V and 6 bases at J, with 7 bases between. The V gene's germline CDR1 is SGHTA and CDR2 FQGTGA. In DNA, the CDR3 is TGTGCCAGCAGCTTACACTTCTCCGGGGAGCTGTTTTTT. The encoded protein is CASSLHFSGELFF.

The chain employs TRBV2 and TRBJ1-6, with 7 bases aligning to TRBD1. Looked up from germline, CDR1 is SNHLY and CDR2 is FYNNEI. This CDR3 has 12 amino acids. V lost 6 bases, J lost 14 bases, and 7 bases stayed unmatched. DNA of the CDR3: TGTGCCAGCAGGCCTACAGGGGCGTCCCTCCACTTT. It codes for CASRPTGASLHF.

The rearrangement links TRBV19 to TRBJ2-7; the D is unclear. Germline V gene data show CDR1 as LNHDA and CDR2 as SQIVND (reference sequence). The V end was cut by 7 bases, the J end by 2 bases, with 18 bases between. The CDR3 spans 15 residues. CDR3 nucleotide sequence: TGTGCCAGTAAAAGGTTAGGCGGTCCGACCTACGAGCAGTACTTC. Translation: CASKRLGGPTYEQYF.

This sequence joins TRBV27 and TRBJ2-3; 8 nucleotides agree with TRBD2. CDR1 is MNHEY and CDR2 is SMNVEV in the germline V gene (reference sequence). This CDR3 is built from 14 residues. The ends lost 6 bases at V and 0 bases at J; junction bases unmatched: 2. The CDR3: CASRTSASTDTQYF. For the CDR3, the DNA is TGTGCCAGCAGGACTAGCGCGAGCACAGATACGCAGTATTTT.

The V call is TRBV6-6, the J call TRBJ2-7; D remains ambiguous. Germline loops: CDR1 MNHNY, CDR2 SVGAGI (reference sequence). The CDR3 consists of 12 residues. Trimming took off 4 bases at V and 4 bases at J, with 8 bases between the two ends. The CDR3 spells CASSFDRYEQYF. CDR3 bases: TGTGCCAGCAGTTTCGATCGGTACGAGCAGTACTTC.

This clone was picked up one time. The chain joins TRBV4-1 to TRBJ2-3; TRBD1 agrees at 8 bases. CDR1 is MGHRA, CDR2 YSYEKL, per germline. The J segment lost 3 bases and the V segment lost 4 bases, leaving 6 bases of the junction unmatched. CDR3 length: 15 amino acids. CDR3 loop: CASSPVDRDTDTQYF. The DNA for the CDR3 is TGCGCCAGCAGCCCCGTGGACAGGGATACAGATACGCAGTATTTT.

The V gene is TRBV6-5, the J gene TRBJ1-4; D is uncertain. The V gene's germline CDR1 is MNHEY and CDR2 SVGAGI. Between the trimmed V and J ends, which lost 0 bases and 0 bases, there was a span of 5 bases. CDR3 length: 15 amino acids. The CDR3: CASSYSGTTNEKLFF. CDR3 sequence (DNA): TGTGCCAGCAGTTACTCCGGGACAACTAATGAAAAACTGTTTTTT.